The table lists the clone carrying this T cell receptor beta chain with a count of one. Antigen: not known. Pooled together were second doses at about 4 or about 12 weeks. This sample is drawn from a study of T cell responses to AZD1222 COVID-19 vaccine. Germline V gene data show CDR1 as LNHDA and CDR2 as SQIVND (reference sequence). The V end lost 6 bases, the J end lost 5 bases, and 22 bases lay between the germline ends. The CDR3 is made up of 16 amino acids. The study's findings and limits: Nearly half of spike-specific TCRs reportedly go after variant regions that carry no mutations. With two AZD1222 doses given, Spike-specific TCR breadth and depth both rose. Seropositive at baseline were only six AZD1222 recipients.

The data were produced by immunoSEQ multiplex PCR, yet TCRdb's version contains in-frame clones alone and is incomplete. The sample has around 80,000 clones; about 92% are singletons. The specimen comprised peripheral blood, sampled 28 days after the second AZD1222 dose. The rearrangement links TRBV19 to TRBJ2-5; D possibly matches TRBD1 or TRBD2 (6 bases each). The TCR comes from an adult who received the AZD1222 COVID-19 vaccine. CDR3 sequence reads: CASSHGPGARWETQYF. Written as DNA, the CDR3 is TGTGCCAGTAGCCACGGGCCGGGGGCTCGATGGGAGACCCAGTACTTC.